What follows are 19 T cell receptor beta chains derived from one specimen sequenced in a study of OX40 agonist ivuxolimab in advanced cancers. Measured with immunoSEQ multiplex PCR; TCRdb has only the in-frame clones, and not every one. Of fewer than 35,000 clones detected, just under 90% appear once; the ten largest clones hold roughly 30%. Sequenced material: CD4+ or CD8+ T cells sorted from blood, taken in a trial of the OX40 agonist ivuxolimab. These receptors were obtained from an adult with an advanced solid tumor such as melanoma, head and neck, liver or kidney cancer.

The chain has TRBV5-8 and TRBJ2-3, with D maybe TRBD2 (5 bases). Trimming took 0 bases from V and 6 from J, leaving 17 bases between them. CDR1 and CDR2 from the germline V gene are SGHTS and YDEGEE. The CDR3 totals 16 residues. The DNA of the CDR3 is TGTGCCAGCAGCTTGGGTGTCGGGTTGTCGGGGGATACGCAGTATTTT. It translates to CASSLGVGLSGDTQYF.

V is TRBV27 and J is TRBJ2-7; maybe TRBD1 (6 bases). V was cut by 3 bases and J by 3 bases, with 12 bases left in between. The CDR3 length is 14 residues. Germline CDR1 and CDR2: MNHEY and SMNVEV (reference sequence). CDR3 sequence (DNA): TGTGCCAGCAGTTTCCGGTCGACAGGCTACGAGCAGTACTTC. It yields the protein CASSFRSTGYEQYF.

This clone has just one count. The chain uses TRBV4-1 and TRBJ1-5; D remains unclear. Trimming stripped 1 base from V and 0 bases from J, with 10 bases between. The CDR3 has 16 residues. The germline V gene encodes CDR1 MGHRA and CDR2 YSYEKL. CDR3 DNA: TGCGCCAGCAGCCAAGGGACGGAAAATAGCAATCAGCCCCAGCATTTT. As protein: CASSQGTENSNQPQHF.

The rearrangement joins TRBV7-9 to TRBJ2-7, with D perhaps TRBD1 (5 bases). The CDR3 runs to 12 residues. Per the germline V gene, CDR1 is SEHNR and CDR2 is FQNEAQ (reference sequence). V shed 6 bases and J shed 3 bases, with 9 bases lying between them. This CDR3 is CASRDMGYEQYF. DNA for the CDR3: TGTGCCAGCAGGGACATGGGCTACGAGCAGTACTTC.

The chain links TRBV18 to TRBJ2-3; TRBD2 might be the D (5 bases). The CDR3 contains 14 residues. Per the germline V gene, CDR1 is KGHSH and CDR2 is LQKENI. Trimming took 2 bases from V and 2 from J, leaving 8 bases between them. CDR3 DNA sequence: TGTGCCAGCTCACCATGGGAGACCACAGATACGCAGTATTTT. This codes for CASSPWETTDTQYF.

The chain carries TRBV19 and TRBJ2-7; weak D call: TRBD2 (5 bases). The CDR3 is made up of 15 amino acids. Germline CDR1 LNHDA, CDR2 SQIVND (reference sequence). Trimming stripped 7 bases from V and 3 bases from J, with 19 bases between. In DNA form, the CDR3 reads TGTGCCAGTACTAACTCACTAGAGGGCTACTACGAGCAGTACTTC. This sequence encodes CASTNSLEGYYEQYF. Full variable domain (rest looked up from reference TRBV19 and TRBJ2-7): DGGITQSPKYLFRKEGQNVTLSCEQNLNHDAMYWYRQDPGQGLRLIYYSQIVNDFQKGDIAEGYSVSREKKESFPLTVTSAQKNPTAFYLCASTNSLEGYYEQYFGPGTRLTVT.

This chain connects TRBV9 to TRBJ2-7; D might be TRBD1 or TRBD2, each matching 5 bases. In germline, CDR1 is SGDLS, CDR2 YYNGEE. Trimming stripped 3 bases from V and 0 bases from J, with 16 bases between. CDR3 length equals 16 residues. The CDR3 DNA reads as TGTGCCAGCAGCGCCGGGATGGCAGGGTACTCCTACGAGCAGTACTTC. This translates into CASSAGMAGYSYEQYF.

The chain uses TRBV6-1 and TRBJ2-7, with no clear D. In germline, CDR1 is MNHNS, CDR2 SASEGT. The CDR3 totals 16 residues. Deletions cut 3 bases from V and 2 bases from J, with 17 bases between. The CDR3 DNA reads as TGTGCCAGCAGTGAGTTCCCCTTGGGCCTGACCTACGAGCAGTACTTC. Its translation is CASSEFPLGLTYEQYF.

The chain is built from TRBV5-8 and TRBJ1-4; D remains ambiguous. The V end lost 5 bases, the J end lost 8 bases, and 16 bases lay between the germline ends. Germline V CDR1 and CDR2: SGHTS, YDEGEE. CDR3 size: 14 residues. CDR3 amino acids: CASRLRLRGEKLFF. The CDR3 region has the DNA TGTGCCAGCAGACTACGTCTCCGTGGGGAAAAACTGTTTTTT.

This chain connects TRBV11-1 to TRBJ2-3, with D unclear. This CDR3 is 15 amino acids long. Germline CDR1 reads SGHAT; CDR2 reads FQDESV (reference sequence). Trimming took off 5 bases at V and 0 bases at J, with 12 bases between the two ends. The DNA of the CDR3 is TGTGCCAGCAGCCTCAGAGCTTCTAGCACAGATACGCAGTATTTT. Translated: CASSLRASSTDTQYF. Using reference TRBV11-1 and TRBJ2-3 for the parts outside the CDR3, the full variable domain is EAEVAQSPRYKITEKSQAVAFWCDPISGHATLYWYRQILGQGPELLVQFQDESVVDDSQLPKDRFSAERLKGVDSTLKIQPAELGDSAMYLCASSLRASSTDTQYFGPGTRLTVL.

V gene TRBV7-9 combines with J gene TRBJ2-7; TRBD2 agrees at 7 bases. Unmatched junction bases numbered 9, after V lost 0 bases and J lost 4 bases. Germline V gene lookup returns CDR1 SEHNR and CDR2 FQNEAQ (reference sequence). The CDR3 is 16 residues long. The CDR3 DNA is TGTGCCAGCAGCTTAGCCTCCGGGACTATGATTTACGAGCAGTACTTC. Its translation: CASSLASGTMIYEQYF.

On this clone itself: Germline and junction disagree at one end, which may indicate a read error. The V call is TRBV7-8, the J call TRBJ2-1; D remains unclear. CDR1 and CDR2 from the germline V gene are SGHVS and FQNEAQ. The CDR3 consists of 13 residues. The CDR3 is CASRLGSADEQFF. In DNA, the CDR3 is TGTGCCAGCAGATTAGGGTCCGCCGATGAGCAGTTCTTC.

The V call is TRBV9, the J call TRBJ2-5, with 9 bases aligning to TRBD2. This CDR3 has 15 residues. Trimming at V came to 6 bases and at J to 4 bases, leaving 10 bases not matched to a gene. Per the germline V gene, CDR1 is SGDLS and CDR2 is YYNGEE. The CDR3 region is CASTASGTMAETQYF. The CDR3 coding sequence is TGTGCCAGCACGGCTAGCGGGACAATGGCAGAGACCCAGTACTTC.

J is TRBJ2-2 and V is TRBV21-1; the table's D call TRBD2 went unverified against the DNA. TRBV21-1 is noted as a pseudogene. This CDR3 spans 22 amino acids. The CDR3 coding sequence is TGTGCCAGCATGTTGCGGGAAATTATACAAACCAGACACTCCTTTAACACCGGGGAGCTGTTTTTT. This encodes CASMLREIIQTRHSFNTGELFF.

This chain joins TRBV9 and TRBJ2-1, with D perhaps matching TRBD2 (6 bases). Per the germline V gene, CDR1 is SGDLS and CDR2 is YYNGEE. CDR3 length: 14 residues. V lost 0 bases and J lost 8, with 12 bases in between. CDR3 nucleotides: TGTGCCAGCAGCGTAGGCGGGACCGGTGATGAGCAGTTCTTC. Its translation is CASSVGGTGDEQFF.

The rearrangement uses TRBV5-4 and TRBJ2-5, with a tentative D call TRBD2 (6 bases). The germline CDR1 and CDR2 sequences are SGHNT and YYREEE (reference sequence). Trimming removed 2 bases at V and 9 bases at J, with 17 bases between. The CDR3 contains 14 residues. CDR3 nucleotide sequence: TGTGCCAGCAGCTTTGGGCCCCTCGGAGGGGCCCAGTACTTC. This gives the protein CASSFGPLGGAQYF. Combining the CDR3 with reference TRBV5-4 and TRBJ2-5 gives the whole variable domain ETGVTQSPTHLIKTRGQQVTLRCSSQSGHNTVSWYQQALGQGPQFIFQYYREEENGRGNFPPRFSGLQFPNYSSELNVNALELDDSALYLCASSFGPLGGAQYFGPGTRLLVL.

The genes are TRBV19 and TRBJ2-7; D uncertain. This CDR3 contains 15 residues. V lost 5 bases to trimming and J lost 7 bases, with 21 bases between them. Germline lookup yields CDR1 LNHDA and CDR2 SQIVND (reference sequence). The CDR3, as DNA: TGTGCCAGTAGTCCCCCGACCGGGCCGAGAGGAGAGCAGTACTTC. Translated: CASSPPTGPRGEQYF.

The DNA of the CDR3 is TGTGCCTGGAGCACCACGCGGAGCACAGATACGCAGTATTTT. Residues: CAWSTTRSTDTQYF. V is TRBV30 and J is TRBJ2-3; no reliable D call. The CDR3 is 14 residues long. Trimming removed 3 bases at V and 0 bases at J, with 10 bases between. Germline-derived CDR1 and CDR2 are GTSNPN and SVGIG (reference sequence).

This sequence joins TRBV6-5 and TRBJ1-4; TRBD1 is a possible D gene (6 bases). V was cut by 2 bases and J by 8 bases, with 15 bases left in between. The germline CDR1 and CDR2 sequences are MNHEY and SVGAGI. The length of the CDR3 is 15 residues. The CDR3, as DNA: TGTGCCAGCAGTTACCTCGGACAGCCTATGGAAAAACTGTTTTTT. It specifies CASSYLGQPMEKLFF.